The sequence of this TCR beta chain was determined in a study of T-cell memory formation after mild COVID-19. Study results and limitations: Nothing showed for sure that second-wave clones peaking on day 37 were SARS-CoV-2 specific.

This clonotype was counted a few times. Its antigen is still unknown. TCRdb reanalysed the 5' RACE reads using MiXCR and keeps one entry per CDR3 protein. This table has 580,000 or so distinct CDR3 sequences, about 18% appearing once. Sequencing was performed on PBMCs or a T cell subset sorted from them (not recorded which). This receptor was taken from an adult woman who had mild COVID-19 (a few samples of this study predate the infection). Cell type and time point are not known.

The CDR3 nucleotides read TGCAGTGCTAGAAGGTTTACTAGCGGGAGTAATGAGCAGTTCTTC. This gives the protein CSARRFTSGSNEQFF. The chain employs TRBV20-1 and TRBJ2-1; 11 bases align to TRBD2. The germline V gene encodes CDR1 DFQATT and CDR2 SNEGSKA (reference sequence). V lost 2 bases to trimming and J lost 7 bases; unmatched junction nucleotides: 7. The CDR3 has 15 residues.